These T cell receptor beta chains were read from a single sample in a study of control samples from healthy donors and cancer patients. Generated by immunoSEQ multiplex PCR, the TCRdb table keeps only in-frame clones and is missing some. This table has 190,000 or so clones, approximately 92% appearing once. Sequencing used blood. The receptors were gathered from a man aged 18 to 30 in good health. Both conserved end residues are part of each CDR3. Fields, in order: clone size, D gene, J gene, V gene, CDR3 protein, CDR3 DNA. D genes are given only for firm matches. A clone size is listed for some rows: how often the clone was seen (once, few, many), or a class if it is expanded.

. | . | TRBJ2-2 | TRBV21-1 | CASSKDAAAGAGELFF | TGTGCCAGCAGCAAAGACGCGGCAGCGGGCGCCGGGGAGCTGTTTTTT
. | TRBD1 | TRBJ1-4 | TRBV27 | CASRSGGDGEKLFF | TGTGCCAGCAGATCAGGGGGCGACGGTGAAAAACTGTTTTTT
. | . | TRBJ2-5 | TRBV5-1 | CASSLDWQTQYF | TGCGCCAGCAGCTTGGATTGGCAGACCCAGTACTTC
. | . | TRBJ1-6 | TRBV9 | CASSAPFGGSPLHF | TGTGCCAGCAGCGCCCCTTTTGGGGGATCACCCCTCCACTTT
. | . | TRBJ1-2 | TRBV4-1 | CASTRVVGVAGYTF | TGCGCCAGCACCCGGGTGGTCGGAGTTGCTGGCTACACCTTC
. | . | TRBJ2-3 | TRBV5-4 | CASSNMGDRTDTQYF | TGTGCCAGCAGTAACATGGGGGATCGCACAGATACGCAGTATTTT
. | . | TRBJ1-6 | TRBV30 | CAWSRRNSPLHF | TGTGCCTGGAGTCGGCGAAATTCACCCCTCCACTTT
. | . | TRBJ1-2 | TRBV3-1/TRBV3-2 | CASSQNQGYGYTF | TGTGCCAGCAGCCAAAATCAAGGGTATGGCTACACCTTC
once | TRBD1 | TRBJ1-1 | TRBV15 | CATRRQGGNTEAFF | TGTGCCACCAGGAGACAGGGAGGGAACACTGAAGCTTTCTTT
. | . | TRBJ2-7 | TRBV4-1 | CASSLSPIGRSYEQYF | TGCGCCAGCAGCCTTAGTCCTATAGGCCGCTCCTACGAGCAGTACTTC
. | TRBD1 | TRBJ1-4 | TRBV4-1 | CASSLRTGRDEKLFF | TGCGCCAGCAGCCTCCGGACAGGACGGGATGAAAAACTGTTTTTT
. | . | TRBJ1-4 | TRBV23-1 | CASLIPTATNEKLFF | TGCGCCAGCCTAATTCCGACAGCAACTAATGAAAAACTGTTTTTT
once | . | TRBJ1-3 | TRBV4-2 | CASSQRSGMGNTIYF | TGTGCCAGCAGCCAGCGTTCGGGAATGGGAAACACCATATATTTT
. | . | TRBJ1-4 | TRBV18 | CASSPNYRVEEKLFF | TGTGCCAGCTCACCAAATTACAGGGTTGAGGAAAAACTGTTTTTT
. | TRBD1 | TRBJ1-2 | TRBV7-8 | CASSPNRTGTNYGYTF | TGTGCCAGCAGCCCAAATCGGACAGGAACTAACTATGGCTACACCTTC
. | . | TRBJ1-6 | TRBV2 | CASSENRPSNSPLHF | TGTGCCAGCAGTGAAAATCGGCCTAGTAATTCACCCCTCCACTTT
once | TRBD2 | TRBJ2-2 | TRBV5-4 | CASSPGLAGTNTGELFF | TGTGCCAGCAGCCCCGGACTAGCGGGGACGAACACCGGGGAGCTGTTTTTT
. | TRBD1 | TRBJ1-3 | TRBV18 | CASSPSQGYSGNTIYF | TGTGCCAGCTCCCCTTCACAGGGGTACTCTGGAAACACCATATATTTT
once | . | TRBJ1-2 | TRBV27 | CASSLRYNGYTF | TGTGCCAGCAGTTTAAGGTATAATGGCTACACCTTC